Following are 29 T cell receptor beta chains from one sample sequenced in a study of memory CD4+ T cells and cytomegalovirus serostatus. Profiled with immunoSEQ multiplex PCR; TCRdb holds only in-frame clones, not every one. The data hold around 50,000 clones, with roughly 78% observed a single time. Single viable CD3+CD4+CD8-CD45RO+ cells were sorted as the memory CD4+ T cells. Sequenced input: memory CD4+ T cells from blood. All receptors derive from an adult in good health and CMV-seronegative.

The chain recombines TRBV5-4 with TRBJ1-4, with D perhaps matching TRBD1 (5 bases). Germline V gives CDR1 SGHNT, CDR2 YYREEE (reference sequence). The CDR3 runs 14 residues. V lost 4 bases to trimming and J lost 5 bases, with 12 bases between them. CDR3 DNA: TGTGCCAGCAGCCTCGGGACGGGGAATGAAAAACTGTTTTTT. It yields the protein CASSLGTGNEKLFF.

The rearrangement uses TRBV2 and TRBJ2-2; TRBD1 agrees at 8 bases. In germline, CDR1 is SNHLY, CDR2 FYNNEI. The CDR3 extends over 15 amino acids. The V and J ends lost 2 bases and 7 bases, in that order; junction bases with no gene match: 6. The CDR3 region has the DNA TGTGCCAGCAGTGAACAGGGGGCGTGGGTCGGGGAGCTGTTTTTT. It yields the protein CASSEQGAWVGELFF.

The chain recombines TRBV15 with TRBJ1-3; 7 nucleotides agree with TRBD1. The CDR3 has 14 amino acids. CDR1 is LNHNV and CDR2 is YYDKDF in the germline V gene (reference sequence). V shed 4 bases, J shed 8 bases, and the junction held 8 bases outside the gene matches. CDR3 sequence (DNA): TGTGCCACCAGCAATGACAGGGCTCGGGACACCATATATTTT. Protein product: CATSNDRARDTIYF.

CDR3 nucleotides: TGTGCCAGCAGCTTCCCAGGAAACTATGGCTACACCTTC. Translated: CASSFPGNYGYTF. This rearrangement joins TRBV7-9 to TRBJ1-2; no clear D gene. V was shortened by 3 bases and J by 2 bases, with 7 bases between the two germline ends. The CDR3 is made up of 13 amino acids. Germline values: CDR1 SEHNR, CDR2 FQNEAQ (reference sequence).

This rearrangement joins TRBV7-9 to TRBJ2-1; the match to TRBD2 covers 7 bases. The CDR3 spans 13 residues. Germline V gene data show CDR1 as SEHNR and CDR2 as FQNEAQ (reference sequence). Trimming took 5 bases from V and 7 from J; bases not matched to a gene: 5. CDR3 region: CASSKGLENEQFF. DNA of the CDR3: TGTGCCAGCAGCAAAGGACTAGAAAATGAGCAGTTCTTC.

V usage is TRBV2 and J usage is TRBJ1-2, with D possibly TRBD1 on 6 matching bases. V was shortened by 5 bases and J by 3 bases, with 22 bases between the two germline ends. The germline V gene encodes CDR1 SNHLY and CDR2 FYNNEI. The CDR3 length is 17 residues. CDR3 sequence: CASSPQLKNRVYYGYTF. The CDR3 DNA sequence: TGTGCCAGCAGTCCCCAGCTCAAAAACAGGGTATACTATGGCTACACCTTC.

The V gene is TRBV18, the J gene TRBJ2-7, with TRBD1 identical over 10 bases. The CDR3 runs 14 residues. V dropped 2 bases and J dropped 7; count of bases not matched to a gene: 5. Germline V gives CDR1 KGHSH, CDR2 LQKENI. In DNA form, the CDR3 reads TGTGCCAGCTCACCAGAGGGACAGGGGAGAGAGCAGTACTTC. This translates into CASSPEGQGREQYF.

The sample holds a few counts of this clone. This rearrangement joins TRBV29-1 to TRBJ2-5; 8 bases are shared with TRBD2. V lost 4 bases and J lost 4; bases outside the gene matches: 5. The CDR3 sequence is 13 residues long. Germline CDR1 SQVTM, CDR2 ANQGSEA. The CDR3 is CSVGMSGGETQYF. The DNA for the CDR3 is TGCAGCGTTGGTATGAGCGGGGGAGAGACCCAGTACTTC.

This clone was seen once. This chain connects TRBV27 to TRBJ2-7; no clear D. The CDR3 length is 13 residues. The germline V and J ends were trimmed by 6 bases and 0 bases, with 9 bases remaining between them. CDR1 and CDR2 (germline): MNHEY, SMNVEV (reference sequence). CDR3 nucleotides: TGTGCCAGCAGATCAGGCAACTCCTACGAGCAGTACTTC. Amino acids: CASRSGNSYEQYF.

V usage is TRBV7-9 and J usage is TRBJ2-5; maybe TRBD2 (7 bases). Trimming took 5 bases from V and 5 from J, leaving 15 bases between them. The CDR3 is 14 residues long. From germline, CDR1 is SEHNR and CDR2 FQNEAQ (reference sequence). CDR3 in amino acids: CASSLRGGTETQYF. The CDR3 bases are TGTGCCAGCAGCCTTAGGGGGGGGACGGAGACCCAGTACTTC.

This chain uses TRBV10-1 with TRBJ2-1; 10 bases are shared with TRBD2. Germline V gene sequence: CDR1 WNHNN, CDR2 SYGVQD (reference sequence). V shed 3 bases, J shed 9 bases, and the junction held 5 bases outside the gene matches. The CDR3 covers 14 residues. The CDR3 region has the DNA TGCGCCAGCAGTGAACTACTAGCGGGAAGTGAGCAGTTCTTC. This encodes CASSELLAGSEQFF.

Only one count was recorded for this clone. The gene calls are TRBV4-2 and TRBJ2-3; 9 bases fit TRBD2. This CDR3 region has 17 residues. V shed 0 bases, J shed 9 bases, and the junction held 13 bases outside the gene matches. CDR1 is LGHNA, CDR2 YNFKEQ, per germline. The CDR3 bases are TGTGCCAGCAGCCAAGATATAGCGGGAGCCCGGTCACGGACGCAGTATTTT. Encoded protein: CASSQDIAGARSRTQYF.

In its sample, this clone was seen once. The chain couples TRBV11-1 to TRBJ2-1; 10 nucleotides align to TRBD2. The CDR3 extends over 16 amino acids. The germline gives CDR1 SGHAT, CDR2 FQDESV (reference sequence). Trimming at V came to 1 base and at J to 12 bases, leaving 12 bases not matched to a gene. The CDR3: CASSLEVPGLAPGQFF. CDR3 DNA: TGTGCCAGCAGCTTAGAGGTCCCGGGACTAGCGCCAGGGCAGTTCTTC.

The chain carries TRBV28 and TRBJ1-1, with D uncertain. The CDR3 is 12 residues long. Trimming cost V 3 bases and J 4 bases, with 6 bases left between them. The germline V gene encodes CDR1 MDHEN and CDR2 SYDVKM. The CDR3 sequence: CASSFTGTEAFF. CDR3 nucleotides: TGTGCCAGCAGTTTTACTGGCACTGAAGCTTTCTTT.

This chain joins TRBV27 and TRBJ2-1, with 9 bases that match TRBD1. The CDR3 spans 14 residues. The germline V gene has CDR1 MNHEY and CDR2 SMNVEV (reference sequence). Unmatched junction bases numbered 2, after V lost 2 bases and J lost 6 bases. In nucleotides, the CDR3 is TGTGCCAGCAGTTTACAGGACAGGGGCAATGAGCAGTTCTTC. Translated: CASSLQDRGNEQFF.

The J gene is TRBJ2-2, the V gene TRBV28; D possibly corresponds to TRBD2 (6 bases). Per germline, CDR1 MDHEN and CDR2 SYDVKM. The CDR3 has 15 residues. Trimming took 6 bases from V and 2 from J, leaving 13 bases between them. CDR3 amino acids: CASSQNSGNTGELFF. CDR3 sequence (DNA): TGTGCCAGCAGCCAAAATAGCGGTAACACCGGGGAGCTGTTTTTT.

This chain's CDR3 is CASSLRAGPSYEQYF. In DNA, the CDR3 is TGTGCCAGCAGCTTAAGGGCGGGGCCCTCCTACGAGCAGTACTTC. J is TRBJ2-7 and V is TRBV7-9; weak D call: TRBD2 (6 bases). The V end lost 2 bases, the J end lost 0 bases, and 11 bases lay between the germline ends. This CDR3 is built from 15 residues. Germline V CDR1 and CDR2: SEHNR, FQNEAQ (reference sequence). Variable domain in full (rest from reference TRBV7-9 and TRBJ2-7): DTGVSQNPRHKITKRGQNVTFRCDPISEHNRLYWYRQTLGQGPEFLTYFQNEAQLEKSRLLSDRFSAERPKGSFSTLEIQRTEQGDSAMYLCASSLRAGPSYEQYFGPGTRLTVT.

This sequence joins TRBV28 and TRBJ1-5; TRBD1 might be the D (5 bases). Germline-derived CDR1 and CDR2 are MDHEN and SYDVKM. This CDR3 comprises 13 residues. The V end was cut by 8 bases, the J end by 2 bases, with 10 bases between. The CDR3 DNA reads as TGTGCCAGCTCGGGCAGGGGCAATCAGCCCCAGCATTTT. Protein product: CASSGRGNQPQHF. The entire variable domain, with the rest obtained from reference TRBV28 and TRBJ1-5, is as follows: DVKVTQSSRYLVKRTGEKVFLECVQDMDHENMFWYRQDPGLGLRLIYFSYDVKMKEKGDIPEGYSVSREKKERFSLILESASTNQTSMYLCASSGRGNQPQHFGDGTRLSIL.

V usage is TRBV6-6 and J usage is TRBJ2-2, with 9 bases fitting TRBD1. The trim removed 3 bases at V and 7 bases at J, leaving 6 bases unmatched. CDR3 size: 15 residues. Germline V lookup: CDR1 MNHNY, CDR2 SVGAGI (reference sequence). This chain's CDR3 is CASSYLGQGDGELFF. The CDR3 DNA sequence: TGTGCCAGCAGTTATCTGGGACAGGGTGACGGGGAGCTGTTTTTT.

The chain couples TRBV4-1 to TRBJ2-1; D not resolved. V lost 0 bases and J lost 3, with 15 bases in between. This CDR3 is built from 17 residues. Germline V gene data show CDR1 as MGHRA and CDR2 as YSYEKL. CDR3 DNA: TGCGCCAGCAGCCAAGACTTCGGGCAGGCAATCTACAATGAGCAGTTCTTC. This translates into CASSQDFGQAIYNEQFF.

CDR3 bases: TGTGCCAGCAGCTTAGATCATGGAGGGGGCAGGAACGAGCAGTACTTC. Its translation is CASSLDHGGGRNEQYF. The gene calls are TRBV7-3 and TRBJ2-7, with D possibly matching TRBD1 (7 bases). The CDR3 totals 16 residues. CDR1 is SGHTA and CDR2 is FQGTGA in the germline V gene. V was trimmed by 2 bases and J by 5 bases, leaving 19 bases between them.

The chain carries TRBV6-6 and TRBJ1-4; D ambiguous. V was clipped by 4 bases and J by 0 bases, with 9 bases between them. The CDR3 sequence is 15 residues long. Germline-derived CDR1 and CDR2 are MNHNY and SVGAGI (reference sequence). The CDR3 region has the DNA TGTGCCAGCAGTTCTGGACGGGCAACTAATGAAAAACTGTTTTTT. Translation gives CASSSGRATNEKLFF.

The chain has TRBV21-1 and TRBJ2-5; the D call in the table, TRBD2, was not verified against the DNA. TRBV21-1 is a pseudogene locus. The CDR3 is made up of 16 amino acids. In DNA form, the CDR3 reads TGTGCCAGCAGCAATTGTAGCCTCGGCCACCGAGAGACCCAGTACTTC. It yields the protein CASSNCSLGHRETQYF.

The V and J genes are TRBV7-9 and TRBJ2-1; D possibly uses TRBD1 or TRBD2 (5 bases each). The CDR3 loop spans 17 amino acids. Germline CDR1 reads SEHNR; CDR2 reads FQNEAQ (reference sequence). CDR3 in DNA: TGTTCCGCCAGCAGCTTATTGTCGGGACCACCCTACAATGAGCAGTTCTTC. This sequence encodes CSASSLLSGPPYNEQFF.

The chain is built from TRBV27 and TRBJ2-7, with 11 bases lining up with TRBD2. CDR3 length: 16 amino acids. Germline-derived CDR1 and CDR2 are MNHEY and SMNVEV (reference sequence). With V trimmed by 5 bases and J by 4 bases, 10 bases remained unmatched. The CDR3 reads CASSVLTSGRTYEQYF. In DNA, the CDR3 is TGTGCCAGCAGTGTTCTTACTAGCGGGAGAACGTACGAGCAGTACTTC.

This rearrangement joins TRBV7-8 to TRBJ2-3; D not certain. Germline-derived CDR1 and CDR2 are SGHVS and FQNEAQ. Trimming left V 4 bases short and J 2 bases short, with 10 bases between. The CDR3 sequence is 14 residues long. The CDR3 protein is CASSSRFFTDTQYF. The CDR3 nucleotides read TGTGCCAGCAGCTCCCGTTTTTTCACAGATACGCAGTATTTT.

J is TRBJ2-7 and V is TRBV6-1, with 7 nucleotides matching TRBD2. This CDR3 is built from 14 residues. Per germline, CDR1 MNHNS and CDR2 SASEGT. The V gene end was trimmed by 7 bases and the J gene end by 3 bases; junction bases not matched to a gene: 9. The CDR3 is CASIVASGFYEQYF. CDR3 in DNA: TGTGCCAGCATCGTGGCTAGCGGTTTCTACGAGCAGTACTTC.

This clone has a handful of counts. The rearrangement uses TRBV10-3 and TRBJ2-4; no clear D gene. The germline gives CDR1 ENHRY, CDR2 SYGVKD. V dropped 6 bases and J dropped 7 bases, with 16 bases sitting between them. The CDR3 has 14 residues. CDR3 residues: CAIRSLSSLNIQYF. The CDR3 DNA reads as TGTGCCATCAGGTCGTTATCGTCGCTGAACATTCAGTACTTC.

The chain combines TRBV28 with TRBJ1-2; D is perhaps TRBD1 (5 bases). Germline-derived CDR1 and CDR2 are MDHEN and SYDVKM. Trimming took off 3 bases at V and 5 bases at J, with 19 bases between the two ends. The CDR3 runs to 16 residues. The CDR3 nucleotides read TGTGCCAGCAGTTTCCCCCACAGGATTGGAACTTATGGCTACACCTTC. This sequence encodes CASSFPHRIGTYGYTF.